Listed below are T cell receptor beta chains from one sample, sequenced in a study of cytomegalovirus exposure and HLA in healthy donors. Measured with immunoSEQ multiplex PCR; TCRdb has only the in-frame clones, and not every one. This table has around 94,000 clones, roughly 85% appearing once. The material sequenced was PBMCs. These receptors came from a man aged 40-49 years in good health and CMV-seronegative. CDR3s include the opening cysteine and the closing phenylalanine or tryptophan. A D gene is named only where the DNA matches it firmly. Where a row states a size, it is once, few, many or the class of an expanded clone; other rows omit it.

V gene: TRBV19; clone size: NA; J gene: TRBJ1-2; D gene: TRBD1; CDR3 protein: CASSTDRVTNYGYTF; CDR3 DNA: TGTGCCAGTAGTACCGACAGGGTGACCAACTATGGCTACACCTTC
V gene: TRBV10-3; clone size: NA; J gene: TRBJ1-1; D gene: TRBD1; CDR3 protein: CAISGPTGRNTEAFF; CDR3 DNA: TGTGCCATCAGTGGGCCGACAGGGCGGAACACTGAAGCTTTCTTT
V gene: TRBV2; clone size: NA; J gene: TRBJ2-7; D gene: TRBD2; CDR3 protein: CASSESASGRNPYEQYF; CDR3 DNA: TGTGCCAGCAGTGAATCGGCTAGCGGGCGTAATCCCTACGAGCAGTACTTC
V gene: TRBV30; clone size: NA; J gene: TRBJ2-1; D gene: TRBD2; CDR3 protein: CAWSAAGVEQFF; CDR3 DNA: TGTGCCTGGAGTGCCGCGGGGGTTGAGCAGTTCTTC
V gene: TRBV6-6; clone size: once; J gene: TRBJ2-3; D gene: NA; CDR3 protein: CASSYSTSTDTQYF; CDR3 DNA: TGTGCCAGCAGTTACTCGACTAGCACAGATACGCAGTATTTT
V gene: TRBV27; clone size: NA; J gene: TRBJ2-1; D gene: TRBD2; CDR3 protein: CASRRLAGGQFSYNEQFF; CDR3 DNA: TGTGCCAGCCGCCGACTAGCGGGGGGGCAATTTTCTTACAATGAGCAGTTCTTC
V gene: TRBV19; clone size: NA; J gene: TRBJ2-1; D gene: TRBD2; CDR3 protein: CASSIGLAGRSWSYNEQFF; CDR3 DNA: TGTGCCAGTAGTATAGGACTAGCGGGGAGATCGTGGTCCTACAATGAGCAGTTCTTC
V gene: TRBV2; clone size: NA; J gene: TRBJ1-2; D gene: TRBD1; CDR3 protein: CASSVGTGARGYTF; CDR3 DNA: TGTGCCAGCAGTGTGGGGACAGGGGCGCGTGGCTACACCTTC
V gene: TRBV11-2; clone size: NA; J gene: TRBJ2-2; D gene: NA; CDR3 protein: CASRFSGINTGELFF; CDR3 DNA: TGTGCCAGCAGATTCTCAGGGATCAACACCGGGGAGCTGTTTTTT
V gene: TRBV5-4; clone size: NA; J gene: TRBJ2-3; D gene: TRBD1; CDR3 protein: CASTSLRGQGTDTQYF; CDR3 DNA: TGTGCCAGCACCTCTCTCAGGGGGCAGGGCACAGATACGCAGTATTTT
V gene: TRBV28; clone size: few; J gene: TRBJ2-7; D gene: NA; CDR3 protein: CASSPRPEQYF; CDR3 DNA: TGTGCCAGCAGCCCCCGTCCGGAGCAGTACTTC
V gene: TRBV4-2; clone size: NA; J gene: TRBJ2-1; D gene: TRBD2; CDR3 protein: CASSQDLLLAGDLYNEQFF; CDR3 DNA: TGTGCCAGCAGCCAAGATTTACTACTAGCGGGGGATCTTTACAATGAGCAGTTCTTC
V gene: TRBV11-2; clone size: NA; J gene: TRBJ2-7; D gene: NA; CDR3 protein: CASSLMGLAYEQYF; CDR3 DNA: TGTGCCAGCAGCTTAATGGGACTCGCCTACGAGCAGTACTTC
V gene: TRBV10-3; clone size: NA; J gene: TRBJ2-3; D gene: NA; CDR3 protein: CAIRATADTQYF; CDR3 DNA: TGTGCCATCAGAGCGACTGCAGATACGCAGTATTTT
V gene: TRBV19; clone size: NA; J gene: TRBJ1-4; D gene: NA; CDR3 protein: CASSIQGNEKLFF; CDR3 DNA: TGTGCCAGTAGTATACAGGGTAATGAAAAACTGTTTTTT
V gene: TRBV9; clone size: NA; J gene: TRBJ2-2; D gene: TRBD2; CDR3 protein: CASTAGGTNTGELFF; CDR3 DNA: TGTGCCAGCACCGCGGGAGGGACGAACACCGGGGAGCTGTTTTTT
V gene: TRBV6-4; clone size: medium-sized; J gene: TRBJ2-3; D gene: TRBD2; CDR3 protein: CASSDSSGGTDTQYF; CDR3 DNA: TGTGCCAGCAGTGACTCAAGCGGGGGCACAGATACGCAGTATTTT
V gene: TRBV11-2; clone size: NA; J gene: TRBJ1-2; D gene: TRBD1; CDR3 protein: CASSRGHNGNYGYTF; CDR3 DNA: TGTGCCAGCAGCAGGGGGCACAATGGAAACTATGGCTACACCTTC
V gene: TRBV7-9; clone size: NA; J gene: TRBJ2-6; D gene: NA; CDR3 protein: CSSSLGLRLSGANVLTF; CDR3 DNA: TGTTCCAGCAGCTTAGGACTTCGCCTCTCTGGGGCCAACGTCCTGACTTTC
V gene: TRBV25-1; clone size: NA; J gene: TRBJ1-1; D gene: TRBD1; CDR3 protein: CASSPRTGTGTEAFF; CDR3 DNA: TGTGCCAGCAGTCCCCGGACAGGGACGGGGACTGAAGCTTTCTTT
V gene: TRBV19; clone size: NA; J gene: TRBJ2-4; D gene: TRBD1; CDR3 protein: CASSTGGAGNIQYF; CDR3 DNA: TGTGCCAGTAGTACAGGGGGCGCGGGAAACATTCAGTACTTC
V gene: TRBV7-9; clone size: NA; J gene: TRBJ2-1; D gene: TRBD2; CDR3 protein: CASSSTTLAGGEQFF; CDR3 DNA: TGTGCCAGCAGCTCCACCACTCTAGCGGGAGGTGAGCAGTTCTTC
V gene: TRBV6-1; clone size: NA; J gene: TRBJ2-1; D gene: NA; CDR3 protein: CASSLDSYNEQFF; CDR3 DNA: TGTGCCAGCAGCCTTGACAGTTACAATGAGCAGTTCTTC